This T cell receptor (beta chain) came from a study of yellow fever vaccine responses in identical twins. MiXCR was run by TCRdb on the RT-PCR reads, yielding one entry per CDR3 protein. The sample lists a few thousand distinct CDR3 sequences, 90% occurring once. CDR3 length equals 12 residues. From germline, CDR1 is SGHAT and CDR2 FQDESV (reference sequence). Germline trimming cut 4 bases from V and 10 bases from J; bases unmatched to any gene: 4. Here the sequenced sample was T cells from blood (PBMCs), unsorted or a sorted subset (not recorded which), taken before or after yellow fever vaccination (not recorded which). The clonotype originates from a woman under 30 who received the yellow fever vaccine. The V gene is TRBV11-1, the J gene TRBJ2-1, with TRBD1 matching 7 bases. CDR3 in DNA: TGTGCCAGCAGCTCCTTGGGACAGGAGCAGTTCTTC. Translated: CASSSLGQEQFF.